This entry describes one T cell receptor beta chain. Its antigen is currently not known. The record has no base qualities; no much larger clone is one base away. Library creation used RT-PCR. The sample was run on an Illumina HiSeq 2500. TCRdb reprocessing: public reads trimmed at Q25 with fastp, clones called with MiXCR, in-frame beta chains kept. Rows merge per CDR3 protein into single entries with the most common DNA and genes. This sample lists 500,000 to 750,000 distinct CDR3 sequences; 12% to 15% were detected once. The top ten clonotypes cover approximately 12% of the sample. The data originate from a study of response to subunit inactivated influenza vaccine (dated by TCRdb to 2016 to 2019). Concerning the study at large: Deep quantitative T cell receptor repertoire profiling was used in the study to track responses to a trivalent subunit inactivated influenza vaccine. Results the study describes overall, beyond this receptor: The authors proposed that each seasonal influenza vaccination may bring in only a limited number of new T cells.

Trimming accounts for 2 bases at V and 5 bases at J, while the number of junction bases matched to no gene is 13. As encoded in the germline V gene, CDR1 is MDHEN while CDR2 is SYDVKM. Taken from cysteine to phenylalanine, the CDR3 has 18 residues. Only the CDR3 DNA is retained, 54 bases long and in frame from the first base. This TCR came from a man in his fifties who received an inactivated influenza vaccine. Donor details come from another sample of the same person, matched by shared clones. This chain joins TRBV28 to TRBJ1-5, with 9 bases aligning to TRBD1. This specimen consisted of PBMCs from blood, obtained approximately 12 days after vaccination. For the CDR3, the sequence is CASSLRDRVFFTDQPQHF. The bases read TGTGCCAGCAGTTTACGGGACAGGGTATTCTTCACCGATCAGCCCCAGCATTTT.